This entry lists 2 T cell receptor beta chains sequenced from one sample in a study of T-cell reconstitution after alpha-beta-depleted transplantation in children (dated by TCRdb to the mid-2010s). The library was produced with PCR. Sequencing was performed on an Illumina HiSeq 2500. To normalize quantification of the TCRbeta repertoire, the TCR libraries were built with molecular barcoding that relied on unique molecular identifiers. Clones were called with MiXCR by TCRdb after fastp trimmed the public reads at Q25, and only in-frame beta chains were retained. Merged by CDR3 protein, the rows form single entries marked with the most common genes and DNA. Across this sample there are around 240,000 distinct CDR3 sequences, with 6.5% to 10% seen only once. Of the sample, approximately 6.3% falls within the top ten clones. The meaning of the sample's treatment or condition label: allogeneic hematopoietic cell transplantation with graft depleted of TCRalphabeta T cells and CD19 B cells.

Sample: PBMCs, mostly from graft donor cells, taken 180 days after TCRalphabeta/CD19-depleted stem cell transplant. These receptors came from a male patient younger than 18 who had a stem cell transplant for acute lymphoblastic leukemia, so the T cells may come from the graft donor.

At least ten counts were recorded for this clonotype. V gene TRBV15 combines with J gene TRBJ2-7; D is ambiguous. CDR3 length: 17 residues. V was trimmed by 2 bases and J by 0 bases, leaving 17 bases between them. The germline gives CDR1 LNHNV, CDR2 YYDKDF (reference sequence). The CDR3 spells CATSRPNAKRGSYEQYF. In DNA, the CDR3 is TGTGCCACCAGCAGACCAAACGCTAAGAGAGGCTCCTACGAGCAGTACTTC.

This clonotype came up many times. The chain joins TRBV9 to TRBJ2-7; 8 bases line up with TRBD1. The junction had 10 bases not matched to a gene; V was cut back by 4 bases and J by 1 base. The germline V gene has CDR1 SGDLS and CDR2 YYNGEE. This CDR3 has 16 residues. The CDR3 DNA sequence: TGTGCCAGCAGCCCCACAGGGGGTGCCATATCCTACGAGCAGTACTTC. Translation gives CASSPTGGAISYEQYF.